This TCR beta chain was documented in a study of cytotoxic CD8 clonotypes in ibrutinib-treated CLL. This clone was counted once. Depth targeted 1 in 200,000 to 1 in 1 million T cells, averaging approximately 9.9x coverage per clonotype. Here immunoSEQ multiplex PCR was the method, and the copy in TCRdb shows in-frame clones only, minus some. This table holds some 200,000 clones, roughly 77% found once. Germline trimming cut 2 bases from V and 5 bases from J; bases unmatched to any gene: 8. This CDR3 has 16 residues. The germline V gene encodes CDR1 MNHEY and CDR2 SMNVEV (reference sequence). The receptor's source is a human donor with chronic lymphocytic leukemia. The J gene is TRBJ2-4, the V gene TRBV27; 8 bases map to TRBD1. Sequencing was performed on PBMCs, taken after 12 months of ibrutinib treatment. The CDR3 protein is CASSLLSGGSENIQYF. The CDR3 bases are TGTGCCAGCAGTTTACTTTCAGGGGGCAGCGAAAACATTCAGTACTTC.